The 29 T cell receptor beta chains given below trace back to one sample, sequenced in a study of T cells in Graves' hyperthyroidism and ophthalmopathy. Amplified regions were TCR beta CDR3 sequences from RNA transcripts. The HTBI primer set served for first-round RT-PCR of the TCR CDR3. Using its own MiXCR run on the multiplex PCR reads, TCRdb lists one record per CDR3 protein. The data contain around 350,000 distinct CDR3 sequences, roughly 15% of them singletons. Material for sequencing was blood. The receptors shown here come from a woman in her thirties with Graves' ophthalmopathy.

This clonotype appeared many times. The chain has TRBV2 and TRBJ1-1; 9 bases are a match to TRBD1. Germline V gene sequence: CDR1 SNHLY, CDR2 FYNNEI. The trim removed 8 bases at V and 8 bases at J, leaving 18 bases unmatched. The CDR3 totals 16 residues. CDR3 amino acids: CASWGLTGGLRGEAFF. In nucleotides, the CDR3 is TGTGCCAGCTGGGGATTGACAGGGGGTCTGCGCGGGGAAGCTTTCTTT.

This clonotype has at least ten counts. The chain has TRBV12-3 or TRBV12-4 and TRBJ2-1; D is possibly TRBD2 (6 bases). V lost 3 bases and J lost 6, with 12 bases in between. The CDR3 contains 14 residues. For the CDR3, the DNA is TGTGCCAGCAGTTTCGGCCTAGCGAGCAATGAGCAGTTCTTC. Amino acid sequence: CASSFGLASNEQFF.

This clonotype has ten or more counts. The chain recombines TRBV12-3 or TRBV12-4 with TRBJ1-6; TRBD1 agrees at 7 bases. The ends lost 6 bases at V and 5 bases at J; junction bases unmatched: 4. This CDR3 spans 14 amino acids. For the CDR3, the DNA is TGTGCCAGCAGGGGGGACAGTCATAATTCACCCCTCCACTTT. Protein: CASRGDSHNSPLHF.

The rearrangement uses TRBV20-1 and TRBJ2-7; possible D gene TRBD1, 5 bases. Trimming removed 0 bases at V and 6 bases at J, with 12 bases between. The CDR3 consists of 13 residues. The germline V gene has CDR1 DFQATT and CDR2 SNEGSKA (reference sequence). The CDR3 coding sequence is TGCAGTGCTAGAGATCCTCAGGGTATCGAGCAGTACTTC. Translation: CSARDPQGIEQYF.

This clonotype appeared many times. This rearrangement joins TRBV3-1 to TRBJ2-5, with 8 bases aligning to TRBD1. Per germline, CDR1 LGHDT and CDR2 YNNKEL (reference sequence). V gave up 3 bases and J gave up 5 bases; unmatched junction bases: 8. CDR3 length: 15 residues. The CDR3: CASSHARGRGETQYF. The CDR3 DNA follows: TGTGCCAGCAGCCATGCCAGGGGGCGAGGTGAGACCCAGTACTTC.

Ten or more counts support this clonotype. This CDR3 is CASRFRGGSYEQYF. CDR3 in DNA: TGTGCCAGCAGATTTAGGGGAGGCTCCTACGAGCAGTACTTC. This sequence joins TRBV28 and TRBJ2-7; weak D call: TRBD2 (6 bases). Trimming removed 6 bases at V and 0 bases at J, with 12 bases between. CDR1 MDHEN and CDR2 SYDVKM come from the germline V gene. The CDR3 is 14 amino acids.

This clonotype was observed at least ten times. The J gene is TRBJ2-1, the V gene TRBV7-2; D gene unclear. The CDR3 runs 13 residues. Germline V lookup: CDR1 SGHTA, CDR2 FQGNSA. V shed 1 base and J shed 11 bases, with 12 bases lying between them. Written as DNA, the CDR3 is TGTGCCAGCAGCTTAGAACAAATACAGCAGCAGTTCTTC. This sequence encodes CASSLEQIQQQFF.

This clonotype has only a few counts. The gene calls are TRBV20-1 and TRBJ2-7, with 10 bases identical to TRBD2. The germline CDR1 and CDR2 sequences are DFQATT and SNEGSKA (reference sequence). The CDR3 is made up of 14 amino acids. V gave up 5 bases and J gave up 7 bases; unmatched junction bases: 11. CDR3 in DNA: TGCAGTGCTGTAGCGGGGGGCGCCACCTGGGAGCAGTACTTC. Amino acids: CSAVAGGATWEQYF.

This clonotype was counted between two and nine times. The chain uses TRBV6-1 and TRBJ2-7; 9 nucleotides agree with TRBD1. The CDR3 runs to 16 residues. Trimming cost V 3 bases and J 4 bases; bases outside gene matches: 10. In germline, CDR1 is MNHNS, CDR2 SASEGT. This CDR3 reads CASSEFLEGQGYEQYF. Written as DNA, the CDR3 is TGTGCCAGCAGTGAGTTTTTGGAGGGACAGGGTTACGAGCAGTACTTC.

This clonotype has only a few counts. The chain joins TRBV5-6 to TRBJ1-2, with 8 nucleotides matching TRBD1. Germline V gene lookup returns CDR1 SGHDT and CDR2 YYEEEE. This CDR3 has 15 residues. V lost 6 bases, J lost 4 bases, and 11 bases stayed unmatched. CDR3 sequence: CASTHLTGDAYGYTF. In DNA, the CDR3 is TGTGCCAGCACCCATCTGACAGGGGACGCCTATGGCTACACCTTC.

At least ten counts were recorded for this clonotype. The chain has TRBV28 and TRBJ1-2; D uncertain. V lost 5 bases to trimming and J lost 8 bases, with 21 bases between them. The CDR3 loop spans 15 amino acids. CDR1 is MDHEN and CDR2 is SYDVKM in the germline V gene. The CDR3 region has the DNA TGTGCCAGCAGTCCTCCGTTCCGTGGAGCTAGAGGCTACACCTTC. It translates to CASSPPFRGARGYTF.

In this sample, this clonotype turned up a few times. It may be a read error: a sequence one base away is much more abundant. The rearrangement links TRBV2 to TRBJ1-3, with D perhaps TRBD1 (5 bases). Germline V gene sequence: CDR1 SNHLY, CDR2 FYNNEI. V lost 1 base, J lost 4 bases, and 8 bases lay in between. This CDR3 region has 14 residues. The CDR3: CASSEGGRGNTIYF. DNA of the CDR3: TGTGCCAGCAGTGAAGGGGGCAGGGGAAACACCATATATTTT.

The chain joins TRBV27 to TRBJ1-2; 10 nucleotides agree with TRBD1. The germline V gene has CDR1 MNHEY and CDR2 SMNVEV (reference sequence). The J segment lost 8 bases and the V segment lost 5 bases, leaving 11 bases of the junction unmatched. This CDR3 region has 15 residues. Written as DNA, the CDR3 is TGTGCCAGCAGTAGATCCGGGACAGGGGCGTACGGCTACACCTTC. It yields the protein CASSRSGTGAYGYTF.

This clonotype was observed a handful of times. CDR3: CSVGQGRDQPQHF. The CDR3 DNA reads as TGCAGCGTTGGACAGGGACGGGATCAGCCCCAGCATTTT. This chain connects TRBV29-1 to TRBJ1-5; TRBD1 matches at 7 bases. The V segment lost 4 bases and the J segment 5 bases; nucleotides outside the gene matches: 5. Germline-derived CDR1 and CDR2 are SQVTM and ANQGSEA. The CDR3 extends over 13 amino acids.

CDR3 nucleotides: TGCAGTGCTACATCGGGACAGAAAGACAATGAGCAGTTCTTC. Translation gives CSATSGQKDNEQFF. V is TRBV20-1 and J is TRBJ2-1; 7 bases line up with TRBD1. The CDR3 sequence is 14 residues long. J lost 5 bases, V lost 4 bases, and 8 bases had no gene match. Looked up from germline, CDR1 is DFQATT and CDR2 is SNEGSKA (reference sequence).

This clonotype was recorded a few times. The chain uses TRBV2 and TRBJ1-2; D gene unclear. The germline V gene encodes CDR1 SNHLY and CDR2 FYNNEI. This CDR3 region has 13 residues. Trimming pared 7 bases from V and 0 bases from J, leaving 9 bases between. As DNA, the CDR3 is TGTGCCAGCAATCAGAAAACTAACTATGGCTACACCTTC. Amino acids: CASNQKTNYGYTF.

This clonotype was detected only a few times. This chain joins TRBV14 and TRBJ2-2; a possible D gene is TRBD1 (6 bases). Germline V gives CDR1 SGHDN, CDR2 FVKESK. The CDR3 loop spans 14 amino acids. Trimming took off 5 bases at V and 3 bases at J, with 10 bases between the two ends. CDR3 loop: CASSWDTDTGELFF. CDR3 DNA: TGTGCCAGCAGCTGGGACACGGACACCGGGGAGCTGTTTTTT. Drawing the rest from reference TRBV14 and TRBJ2-2, the complete variable domain is EAGVTQFPSHSVIEKGQTVTLRCDPISGHDNLYWYRRVMGKEIKFLLHFVKESKQDESGMPNNRFLAERTGGTYSTLKVQPAELEDSGVYFCASSWDTDTGELFFGEGSRLTVL.

The rearrangement links TRBV4-1 to TRBJ1-1; D gene ambiguous. The CDR3 spans 15 residues. Trimming stripped 0 bases from V and 2 bases from J, with 10 bases between. CDR1 MGHRA and CDR2 YSYEKL come from the germline V gene. Written as DNA, the CDR3 is TGCGCCAGCAGCCAAGATAGATGGACTAACACTGAAGCTTTCTTT. It yields the protein CASSQDRWTNTEAFF.

The chain combines TRBV11-2 with TRBJ2-1; 9 bases align to TRBD2. The CDR3 spans 17 residues. Germline loops: CDR1 SGHAT, CDR2 FQNNGV. The J segment lost 9 bases and the V segment lost 1 base, leaving 13 bases of the junction unmatched. The CDR3 reads CASSLVAGGLGEREQFF. The CDR3 DNA follows: TGTGCCAGCAGCTTAGTGGCGGGGGGGCTTGGAGAACGTGAGCAGTTCTTC.

Ten or more counts support this clonotype. This sequence joins TRBV4-1 and TRBJ2-7, with D hard to call. The CDR3 extends over 15 amino acids. Germline values: CDR1 MGHRA, CDR2 YSYEKL. The V end lost 0 bases, the J end lost 2 bases, and 11 bases lay between the germline ends. The DNA of the CDR3 is TGCGCCAGCAGCCAAGAAGGCAGAAACACCTACGAGCAGTACTTC. It encodes CASSQEGRNTYEQYF.

This chain joins TRBV12-3 or TRBV12-4 and TRBJ1-2; the D is unclear. Trimming took 7 bases from V and 4 from J, leaving 16 bases between them. This CDR3 spans 14 amino acids. The CDR3 DNA is TGTGCCAGCACCTCGACCACGACATCCTATGGCTACACCTTC. This encodes CASTSTTTSYGYTF.

This clonotype was counted at least ten times. J is TRBJ1-5 and V is TRBV10-3; TRBD1 agrees at 11 bases. Germline loops: CDR1 ENHRY, CDR2 SYGVKD. The CDR3 covers 15 residues. With V trimmed by 4 bases and J by 5 bases, 4 bases remained unmatched. The CDR3 DNA is TGTGCCATCAGTGGAGGACAGGGGGCTGATCAGCCCCAGCATTTT. Translated, it gives CAISGGQGADQPQHF.

In its sample, this clonotype was seen many times. The chain employs TRBV5-6 and TRBJ2-7; weak D call: TRBD2 (6 bases). The ends were cut back, 2 bases at V and 7 bases at J, with 13 bases in the middle. CDR3 length equals 13 residues. Germline assignment: CDR1 SGHDT and CDR2 YYEEEE. CDR3 DNA sequence: TGTGCCAGCAGCTTTTGGGAGGAGGTAGAGCAGTACTTC. This encodes CASSFWEEVEQYF.

This clonotype was counted many times. The chain links TRBV7-8 to TRBJ1-5; D call uncertain. Germline CDR1 SGHVS, CDR2 FQNEAQ. This CDR3 has 14 residues. The V gene lost 1 base and the J gene lost 7 bases, with 11 bases spanning the gap. CDR3 in DNA: TGTGCCAGCAGCTTAGAGCCGGGAGGACAGCCCCAGCATTTT. It is translated as CASSLEPGGQPQHF.

This clonotype was counted at least ten times. This rearrangement joins TRBV18 to TRBJ2-1; D tentatively fits TRBD1 or TRBD2 (6 bases each). Germline assignment: CDR1 KGHSH and CDR2 LQKENI. This CDR3 region has 15 residues. Trimming cost V 1 base and J 7 bases, with 14 bases left between them. CDR3 sequence: CASSPLPGDWNEQFF. CDR3 DNA sequence: TGTGCCAGCTCACCACTGCCAGGGGACTGGAATGAGCAGTTCTTC.

The sample holds many counts of this clonotype. The CDR3 is CATSEPGQGSGGYTF. The CDR3 nucleotides are TGTGCCACCAGTGAACCGGGACAGGGGAGCGGTGGCTACACCTTC. The chain links TRBV24-1 to TRBJ1-2; 10 bases match TRBD1. The ends lost 4 bases at V and 7 bases at J; junction bases unmatched: 8. The CDR3 spans 15 residues. CDR1 is KGHDR, CDR2 SFDVKD, per germline.

In its sample, this clonotype was seen many times. J is TRBJ1-2 and V is TRBV7-2; no definite D call. V was cut by 8 bases and J by 0 bases, with 16 bases left in between. The CDR3 runs to 15 residues. Germline V lookup: CDR1 SGHTA, CDR2 FQGNSA. DNA for the CDR3: TGTGCCAGCCAAGAGTGGGTAGCCTCTAACTATGGCTACACCTTC. Amino acid sequence: CASQEWVASNYGYTF.

In the case of this clonotype: A much larger clone differs from this one at a single base, so this may be a read error. This chain joins TRBV12-3 or TRBV12-4 and TRBJ1-2, with TRBD1 matching 10 bases. The CDR3 sequence is 13 residues long. DNA for the CDR3: TGTGCCAACAGTTTAGGGACAGGGGATGGCTACACCTTC. Translating it yields CANSLGTGDGYTF.

As for this clonotype: A single base separates this from a much larger clone, so it may be a read error. V is TRBV12-5 and J is TRBJ2-7, with D maybe TRBD1 (7 bases). This CDR3 region has 16 residues. The V gene lost 5 bases and the J gene lost 3 bases, with 20 bases spanning the gap. The germline V gene has CDR1 LGHNT and CDR2 FRNRAP. The CDR3 DNA follows: TGTGCTAGTGGTATGCCCGGTGGAGGGGGCCACTACGAGCAGTACTTC. Amino acid sequence: CASGMPGGGGHYEQYF.